These 2 T cell receptor beta chains were sequenced from one sample in a study of blood T cell repertoires in COVID-19. Profiling relied on immunoSEQ multiplex PCR, and the TCRdb table lists in-frame clones only, not all of them. The top ten hold approximately 1.2% of the sample, which has 350,000 to 450,000 clones, around 87% seen once. Material: PBMCs or T cells enriched from blood (not recorded which). The receptors shown here come from a man in his thirties or forties who had recovered from COVID-19.

The gene calls are TRBV3-1 (or the pseudogene TRBV3-2) and TRBJ2-2; maybe TRBD2 (5 bases). Trimming cost V 0 bases and J 5 bases, with 10 bases left between them. The CDR3 sequence is 15 residues long. The germline V gene has CDR1 LGHDT and CDR2 YNNKEL (reference sequence). CDR3: CASSQEYPGTGELFF. In nucleotides, the CDR3 is TGTGCCAGCAGCCAAGAGTATCCGGGGACCGGGGAGCTGTTTTTT.

The chain is built from TRBV3-1 (or the pseudogene TRBV3-2) and TRBJ2-3, with 11 bases matching TRBD2. Germline trimming cut 4 bases from V and 2 bases from J; bases unmatched to any gene: 5. The CDR3 covers 16 residues. Germline loops: CDR1 LGHDT, CDR2 YNNKEL (reference sequence). CDR3 loop: CASSLIAGGVTDTQYF. CDR3 DNA: TGTGCCAGCAGCCTTATAGCGGGAGGGGTCACAGATACGCAGTATTTT.